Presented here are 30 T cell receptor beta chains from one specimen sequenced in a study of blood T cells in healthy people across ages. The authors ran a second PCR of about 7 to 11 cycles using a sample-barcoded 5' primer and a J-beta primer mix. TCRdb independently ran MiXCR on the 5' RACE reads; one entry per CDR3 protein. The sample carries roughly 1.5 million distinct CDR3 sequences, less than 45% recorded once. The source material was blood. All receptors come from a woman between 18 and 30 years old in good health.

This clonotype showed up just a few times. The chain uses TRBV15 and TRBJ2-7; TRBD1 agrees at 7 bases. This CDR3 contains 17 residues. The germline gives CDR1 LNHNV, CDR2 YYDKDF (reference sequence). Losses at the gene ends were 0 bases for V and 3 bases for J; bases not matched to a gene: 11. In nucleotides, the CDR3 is TGTGCCACCAGCAGAGATCGGGTGGACAGGACGAGCTACGAGCAGTACTTC. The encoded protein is CATSRDRVDRTSYEQYF.

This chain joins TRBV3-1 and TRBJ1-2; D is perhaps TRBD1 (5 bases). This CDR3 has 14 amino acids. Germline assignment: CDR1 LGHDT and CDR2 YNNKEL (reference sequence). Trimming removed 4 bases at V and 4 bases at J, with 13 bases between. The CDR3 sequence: CASSLTGVSYGYTF. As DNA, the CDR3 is TGTGCCAGCAGCCTTACGGGGGTTTCCTATGGCTACACCTTC.

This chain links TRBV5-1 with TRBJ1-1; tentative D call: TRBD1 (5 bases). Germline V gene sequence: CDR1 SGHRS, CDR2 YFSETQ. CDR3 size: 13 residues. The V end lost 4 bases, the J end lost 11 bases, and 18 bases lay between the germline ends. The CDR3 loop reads CASSPIWGEGAFF. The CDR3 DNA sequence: TGCGCCAGCAGCCCCATCTGGGGGGAAGGCGCTTTCTTT. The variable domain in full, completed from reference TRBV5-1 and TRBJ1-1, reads KAGVTQTPRYLIKTRGQQVTLSCSPISGHRSVSWYQQTPGQGLQFLFEYFSETQRNKGNFPGRFSGRQFSNSRSEMNVSTLELGDSALYLCASSPIWGEGAFFGQGTRLTVV.

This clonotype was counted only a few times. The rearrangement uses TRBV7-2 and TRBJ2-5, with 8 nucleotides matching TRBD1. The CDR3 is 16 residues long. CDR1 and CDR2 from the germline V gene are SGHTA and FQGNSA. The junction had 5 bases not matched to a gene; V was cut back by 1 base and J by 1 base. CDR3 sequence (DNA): TGTGCCAGCAGCTTAGTAGGGACAGGACTCCAAGAGACCCAGTACTTC. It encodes CASSLVGTGLQETQYF. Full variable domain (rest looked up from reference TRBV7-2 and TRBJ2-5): GAGVSQSPSNKVTEKGKDVELRCDPISGHTALYWYRQSLGQGLEFLIYFQGNSAPDKSGLPSDRFSAERTGGSVSTLTIQRTQQEDSAVYLCASSLVGTGLQETQYFGPGTRLLVL.

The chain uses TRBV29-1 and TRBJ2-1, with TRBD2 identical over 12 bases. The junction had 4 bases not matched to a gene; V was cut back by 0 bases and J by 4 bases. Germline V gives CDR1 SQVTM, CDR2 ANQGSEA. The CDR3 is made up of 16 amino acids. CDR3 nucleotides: TGCAGCGTTGAAGATGAGGGACTAGCGGGTTACAATGAGCAGTTCTTC. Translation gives CSVEDEGLAGYNEQFF.

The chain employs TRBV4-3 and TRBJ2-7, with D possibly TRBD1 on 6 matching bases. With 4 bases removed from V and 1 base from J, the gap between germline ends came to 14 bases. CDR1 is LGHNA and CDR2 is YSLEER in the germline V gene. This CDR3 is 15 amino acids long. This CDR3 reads CASSPGAVGSYEQYF. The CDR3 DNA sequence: TGCGCCAGCAGCCCAGGGGCAGTAGGATCCTACGAGCAGTACTTC.

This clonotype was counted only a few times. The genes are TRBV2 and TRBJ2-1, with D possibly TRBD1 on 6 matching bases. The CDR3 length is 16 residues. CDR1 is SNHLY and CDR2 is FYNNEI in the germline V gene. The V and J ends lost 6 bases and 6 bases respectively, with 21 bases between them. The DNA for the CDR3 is TGTGCCAGCAGCCCTGGACAGTTGTGGCTGATCAATGAGCAGTTCTTC. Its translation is CASSPGQLWLINEQFF.

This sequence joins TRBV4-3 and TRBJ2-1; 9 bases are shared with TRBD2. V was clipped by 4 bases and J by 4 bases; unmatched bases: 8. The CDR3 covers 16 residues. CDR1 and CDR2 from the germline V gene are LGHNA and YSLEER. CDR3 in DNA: TGCGCCAGCAGCCCTGTTGGAAGCGGGGGGTACAATGAGCAGTTCTTC. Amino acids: CASSPVGSGGYNEQFF.

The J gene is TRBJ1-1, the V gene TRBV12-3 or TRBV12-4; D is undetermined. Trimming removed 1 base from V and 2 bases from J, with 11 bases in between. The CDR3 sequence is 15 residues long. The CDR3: CASSLEGLVNTEAFF. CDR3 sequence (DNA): TGTGCCAGCAGTTTAGAAGGTCTGGTAAACACTGAAGCTTTCTTT.

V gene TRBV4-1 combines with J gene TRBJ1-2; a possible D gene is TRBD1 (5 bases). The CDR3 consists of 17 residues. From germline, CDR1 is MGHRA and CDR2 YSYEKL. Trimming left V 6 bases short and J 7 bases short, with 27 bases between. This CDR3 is CASRNQKMKGPSSGYTF. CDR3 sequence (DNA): TGCGCCAGCAGGAACCAGAAGATGAAGGGACCCTCGTCTGGCTACACCTTC.

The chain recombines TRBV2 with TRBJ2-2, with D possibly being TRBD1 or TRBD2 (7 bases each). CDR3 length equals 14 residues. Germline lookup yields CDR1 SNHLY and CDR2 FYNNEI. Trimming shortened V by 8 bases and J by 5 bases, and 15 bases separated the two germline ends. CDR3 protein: CASGGDSVTGELFF. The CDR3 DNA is TGTGCCAGCGGGGGGGACAGTGTTACCGGGGAGCTGTTTTTT. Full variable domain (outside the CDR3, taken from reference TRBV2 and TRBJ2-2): EPEVTQTPSHQVTQMGQEVILRCVPISNHLYFYWYRQILGQKVEFLVSFYNNEISEKSEIFDDQFSVERPDGSNFTLKIRSTKLEDSAMYFCASGGDSVTGELFFGEGSRLTVL.

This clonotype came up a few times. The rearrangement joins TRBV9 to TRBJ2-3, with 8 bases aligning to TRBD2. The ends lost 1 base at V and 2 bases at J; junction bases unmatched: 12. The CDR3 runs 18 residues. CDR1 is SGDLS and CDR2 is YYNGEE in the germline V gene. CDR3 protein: CASSVKAPGGRITDTQYF. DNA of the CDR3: TGTGCCAGCAGCGTAAAGGCCCCCGGCGGGAGGATCACAGATACGCAGTATTTT.

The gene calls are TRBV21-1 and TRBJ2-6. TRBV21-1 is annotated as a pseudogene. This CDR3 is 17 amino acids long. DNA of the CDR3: TGTGCCAGCAGCAAAGTTCACAGATTCTCTGGGGCCAACGTCCTGACTTTC. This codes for CASSKVHRFSGANVLTF.

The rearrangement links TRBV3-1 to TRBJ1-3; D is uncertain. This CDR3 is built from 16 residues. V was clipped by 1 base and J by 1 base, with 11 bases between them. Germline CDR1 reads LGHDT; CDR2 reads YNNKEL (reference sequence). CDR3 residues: CASSQGSLGSGNTIYF. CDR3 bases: TGTGCCAGCAGCCAAGGATCTCTCGGATCTGGAAACACCATATATTTT.

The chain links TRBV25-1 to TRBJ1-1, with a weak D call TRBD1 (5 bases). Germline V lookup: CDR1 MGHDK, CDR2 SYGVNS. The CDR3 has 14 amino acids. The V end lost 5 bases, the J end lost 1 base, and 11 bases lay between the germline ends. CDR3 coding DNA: TGTGCCAGCAGTAGGGCAGGGCAGAACACTGAAGCTTTCTTT. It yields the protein CASSRAGQNTEAFF. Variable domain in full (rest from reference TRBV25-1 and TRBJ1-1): EADIYQTPRYLVIGTGKKITLECSQTMGHDKMYWYQQDPGMELHLIHYSYGVNSTEKGDLSSESTVSRIRTEHFPLTLESARPSHTSQYLCASSRAGQNTEAFFGQGTRLTVV.

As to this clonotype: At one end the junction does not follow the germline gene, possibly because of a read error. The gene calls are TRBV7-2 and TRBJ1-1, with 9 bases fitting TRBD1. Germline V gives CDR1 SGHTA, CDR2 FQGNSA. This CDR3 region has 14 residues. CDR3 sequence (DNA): TGTGCCAGCAGCGTAGCGACAGGGGGCACTGAAGCTTTCTTT. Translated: CASSVATGGTEAFF.

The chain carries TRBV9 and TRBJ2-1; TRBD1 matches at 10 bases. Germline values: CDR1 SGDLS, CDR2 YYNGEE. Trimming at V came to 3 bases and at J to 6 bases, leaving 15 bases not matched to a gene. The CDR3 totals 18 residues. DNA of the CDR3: TGTGCCAGCAGCGCTGGGACAGGGGTTGTTAGCGGCCCCAATGAGCAGTTCTTC. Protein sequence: CASSAGTGVVSGPNEQFF.

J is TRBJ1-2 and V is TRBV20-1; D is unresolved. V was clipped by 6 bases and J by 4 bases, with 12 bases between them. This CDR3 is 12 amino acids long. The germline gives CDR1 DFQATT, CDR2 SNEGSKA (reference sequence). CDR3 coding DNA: TGCAGTGCCCAACGACGACCCTATGGCTACACCTTC. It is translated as CSAQRRPYGYTF.

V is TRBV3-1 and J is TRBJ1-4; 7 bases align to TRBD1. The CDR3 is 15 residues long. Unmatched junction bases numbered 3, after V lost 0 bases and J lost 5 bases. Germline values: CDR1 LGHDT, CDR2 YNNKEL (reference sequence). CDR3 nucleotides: TGTGCCAGCAGCCAAGAGACAGGGTTAAATGAAAAACTGTTTTTT. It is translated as CASSQETGLNEKLFF.

CDR3 nucleotides: TGCAGTGCTAGGGAACCAGGGGGCCACTACACAGATACGCAGTATTTT. Translated: CSAREPGGHYTDTQYF. V gene TRBV20-1 combines with J gene TRBJ2-3; TRBD1 matches 8 bases. V was pared by 3 bases and J by 2 bases, with 10 bases of the junction left unmatched. The CDR3 consists of 16 residues. Looked up from germline, CDR1 is DFQATT and CDR2 is SNEGSKA (reference sequence).

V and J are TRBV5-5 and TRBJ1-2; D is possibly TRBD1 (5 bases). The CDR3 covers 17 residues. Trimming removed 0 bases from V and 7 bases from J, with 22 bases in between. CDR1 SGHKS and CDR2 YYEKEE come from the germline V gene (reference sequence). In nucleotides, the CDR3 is TGTGCCAGCAGCTTGGCCAATACCCCTGCAGGGTACGGTGGCTACACCTTC. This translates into CASSLANTPAGYGGYTF.

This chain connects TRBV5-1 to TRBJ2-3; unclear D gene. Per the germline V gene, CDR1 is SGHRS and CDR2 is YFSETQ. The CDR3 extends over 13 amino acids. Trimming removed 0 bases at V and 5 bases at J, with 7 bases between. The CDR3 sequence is CASSLATRDTQYF. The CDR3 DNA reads TGCGCCAGCAGCTTGGCGACCCGAGATACGCAGTATTTT.

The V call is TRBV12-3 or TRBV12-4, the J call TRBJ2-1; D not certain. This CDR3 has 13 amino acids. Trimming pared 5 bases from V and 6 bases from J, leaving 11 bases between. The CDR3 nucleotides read TGTGCCAGCAGTGTTAGGCCAGGCAATGAGCAGTTCTTC. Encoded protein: CASSVRPGNEQFF.

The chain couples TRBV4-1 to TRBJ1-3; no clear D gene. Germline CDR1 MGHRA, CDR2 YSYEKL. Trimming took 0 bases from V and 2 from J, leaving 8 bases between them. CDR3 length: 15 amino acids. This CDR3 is CASSQDSSPGNTIYF. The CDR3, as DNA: TGCGCCAGCAGCCAAGATTCATCCCCTGGAAACACCATATATTTT.

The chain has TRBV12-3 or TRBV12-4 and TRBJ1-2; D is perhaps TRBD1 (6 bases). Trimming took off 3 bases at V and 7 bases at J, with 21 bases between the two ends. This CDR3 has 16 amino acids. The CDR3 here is CASSFRGEAAEAGYTF. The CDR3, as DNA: TGTGCCAGCAGTTTTAGGGGGGAGGCCGCTGAGGCTGGCTACACCTTC.

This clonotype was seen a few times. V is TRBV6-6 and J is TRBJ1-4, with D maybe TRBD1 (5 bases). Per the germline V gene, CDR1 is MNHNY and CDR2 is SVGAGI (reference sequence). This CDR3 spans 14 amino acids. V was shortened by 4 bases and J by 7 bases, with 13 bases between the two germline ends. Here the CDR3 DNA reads TGTGCCAGCAGTTCACAGTGGGGCAGTGAAAAACTGTTTTTT. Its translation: CASSSQWGSEKLFF.

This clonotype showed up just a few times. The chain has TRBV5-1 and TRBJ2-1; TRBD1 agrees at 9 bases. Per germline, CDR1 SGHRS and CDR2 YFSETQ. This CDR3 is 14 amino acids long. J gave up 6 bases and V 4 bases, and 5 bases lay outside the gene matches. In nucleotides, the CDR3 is TGCGCCAGCAGCAGATGGACAGGGGTCAATGAGCAGTTCTTC. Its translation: CASSRWTGVNEQFF.

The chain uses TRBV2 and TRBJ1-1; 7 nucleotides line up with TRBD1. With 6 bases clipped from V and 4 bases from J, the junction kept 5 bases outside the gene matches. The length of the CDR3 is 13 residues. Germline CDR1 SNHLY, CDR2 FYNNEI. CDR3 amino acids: CASRDRDSTEAFF. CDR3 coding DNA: TGTGCCAGCAGAGACAGGGACAGCACTGAAGCTTTCTTT.

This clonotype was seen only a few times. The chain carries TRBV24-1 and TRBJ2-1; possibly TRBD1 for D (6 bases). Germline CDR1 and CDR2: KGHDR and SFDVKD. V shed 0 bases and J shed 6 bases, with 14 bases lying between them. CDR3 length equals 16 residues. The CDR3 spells CATSDLVGAYTNEQFF. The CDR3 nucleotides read TGTGCCACCAGTGATTTGGTGGGGGCGTACACCAATGAGCAGTTCTTC.

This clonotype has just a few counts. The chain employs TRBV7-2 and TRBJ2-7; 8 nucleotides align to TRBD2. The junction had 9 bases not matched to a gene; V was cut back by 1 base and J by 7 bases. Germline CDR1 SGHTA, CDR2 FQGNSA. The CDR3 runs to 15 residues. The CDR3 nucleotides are TGTGCCAGCAGCTTAGGCGGGAGGAGTCGAAATGAGCAGTACTTC. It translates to CASSLGGRSRNEQYF.